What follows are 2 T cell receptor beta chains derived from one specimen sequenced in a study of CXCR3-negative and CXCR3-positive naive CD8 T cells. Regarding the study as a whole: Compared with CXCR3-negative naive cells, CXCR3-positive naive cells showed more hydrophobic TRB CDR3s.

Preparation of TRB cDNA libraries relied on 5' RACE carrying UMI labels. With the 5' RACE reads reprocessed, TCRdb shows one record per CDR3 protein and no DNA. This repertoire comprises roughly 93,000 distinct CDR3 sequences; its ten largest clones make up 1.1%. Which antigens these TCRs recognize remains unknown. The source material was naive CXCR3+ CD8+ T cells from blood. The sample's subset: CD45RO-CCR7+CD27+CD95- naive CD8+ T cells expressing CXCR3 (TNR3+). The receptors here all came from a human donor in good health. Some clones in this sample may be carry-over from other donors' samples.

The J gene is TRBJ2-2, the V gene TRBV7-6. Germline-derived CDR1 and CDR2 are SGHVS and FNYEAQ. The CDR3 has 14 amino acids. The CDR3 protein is CASSPNLDTGELFF. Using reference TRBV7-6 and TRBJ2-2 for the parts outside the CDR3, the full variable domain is GAGVSQSPRYKVTKRGQDVALRCDPISGHVSLYWYRQALGQGPEFLTYFNYEAQQDKSGLPNDRFSAERPEGSISTLTIQRTEQRDSAMYRCASSPNLDTGELFFGEGSRLTVL.

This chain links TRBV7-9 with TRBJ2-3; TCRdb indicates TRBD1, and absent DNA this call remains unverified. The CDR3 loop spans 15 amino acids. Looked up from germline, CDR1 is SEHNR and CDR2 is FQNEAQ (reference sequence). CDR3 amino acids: CASSLDGRGTDTQYF.